These T cell receptor beta chains were read from a single sample in a study of cytomegalovirus exposure and HLA in healthy donors. Clones were sequenced by immunoSEQ multiplex PCR, and TCRdb holds only the in-frame ones, with some missing. This table has approximately 70,000 clones, 78% appearing once. Specimen: PBMCs. Receptors were obtained from a middle-aged man in good health and CMV-seronegative. Both conserved end residues are part of each CDR3. Each record gives: D gene, J gene, V gene, clone size, CDR3 protein, CDR3 DNA. The D gene is left open where the match is weak. Clone size, where shown, is once, few, many, or a class for clones that have expanded.

D gene: NA
J gene: TRBJ2-1
V gene: TRBV7-9
clone size: NA
CDR3 protein: CASSPRDSDPLQQFF
CDR3 DNA: TGTGCCAGCAGCCCACGGGACTCCGACCCTTTACAGCAGTTCTTC

D gene: TRBD1
J gene: TRBJ2-1
V gene: TRBV19
clone size: NA
CDR3 protein: CASGPGDRDYNEQFF
CDR3 DNA: TGTGCCAGTGGGCCGGGGGACAGGGACTACAATGAGCAGTTCTTC

D gene: NA
J gene: TRBJ2-7
V gene: TRBV10-1
clone size: NA
CDR3 protein: CASSEAGGPYEQYF
CDR3 DNA: TGCGCCAGCAGTGAAGCGGGCGGGCCCTACGAGCAGTACTTC

D gene: TRBD1
J gene: TRBJ1-1
V gene: TRBV18
clone size: NA
CDR3 protein: CASSLPLRDRTFAFF
CDR3 DNA: TGTGCCAGCTCACTTCCTCTCCGGGACAGGACTTTTGCTTTCTTT

D gene: TRBD1
J gene: TRBJ1-5
V gene: TRBV28
clone size: NA
CDR3 protein: CASSPWTGGRDQPQHF
CDR3 DNA: TGTGCCAGCAGTCCATGGACAGGGGGTCGCGATCAGCCCCAGCATTTT

D gene: NA
J gene: TRBJ2-7
V gene: TRBV29-1
clone size: NA
CDR3 protein: CSVVRGNTYEQYF
CDR3 DNA: TGCAGCGTTGTGAGGGGGAACACCTACGAGCAGTACTTC

D gene: NA
J gene: TRBJ1-2
V gene: TRBV16
clone size: NA
CDR3 protein: CASSQSAGYGYTF
CDR3 DNA: TGTGCCAGCAGCCAATCAGCGGGGTATGGCTACACCTTC

D gene: NA
J gene: TRBJ1-2
V gene: TRBV6-6
clone size: NA
CDR3 protein: CASMSNYGYTF
CDR3 DNA: TGTGCCAGCATGAGCAACTATGGCTACACCTTC

D gene: NA
J gene: TRBJ1-2
V gene: TRBV27
clone size: NA
CDR3 protein: CASRQARGNYGYTF
CDR3 DNA: TGTGCCAGCAGGCAGGCCAGGGGAAACTATGGCTACACCTTC

D gene: NA
J gene: TRBJ1-1
V gene: TRBV28
clone size: NA
CDR3 protein: CASSSVQVMNTEAFF
CDR3 DNA: TGTGCCAGCAGTTCAGTACAGGTGATGAACACTGAAGCTTTCTTT

D gene: NA
J gene: TRBJ2-3
V gene: TRBV29-1
clone size: NA
CDR3 protein: CSVRRGSDTQYF
CDR3 DNA: TGCAGCGTCCGCAGGGGTTCCGATACGCAGTATTTT

D gene: TRBD2
J gene: TRBJ2-1
V gene: TRBV29-1
clone size: NA
CDR3 protein: CSVRKKLAGHNEQFF
CDR3 DNA: TGCAGCGTCAGAAAAAAACTAGCGGGGCACAATGAGCAGTTCTTC

D gene: TRBD1
J gene: TRBJ1-1
V gene: TRBV7-2
clone size: NA
CDR3 protein: CASNDRANTEAFF
CDR3 DNA: TGTGCCAGCAACGACAGGGCGAACACTGAAGCTTTCTTT

D gene: NA
J gene: TRBJ1-1
V gene: TRBV7-2
clone size: NA
CDR3 protein: CASSARQTEAFF
CDR3 DNA: TGTGCCAGCAGCGCCCGACAGACTGAAGCTTTCTTT

D gene: TRBD2
J gene: TRBJ2-3
V gene: TRBV27
clone size: NA
CDR3 protein: CASSFSGLAGGTRTDTQYF
CDR3 DNA: TGTGCCAGCAGTTTTAGCGGACTAGCGGGAGGTACAAGGACAGATACGCAGTATTTT

D gene: TRBD1
J gene: TRBJ1-1
V gene: TRBV19
clone size: once
CDR3 protein: CASRGTGVNTEAFF
CDR3 DNA: TGTGCCAGTAGGGGGACAGGAGTGAACACTGAAGCTTTCTTT

D gene: TRBD2
J gene: TRBJ2-2
V gene: TRBV2
clone size: NA
CDR3 protein: CASGRDYHTGELFF
CDR3 DNA: TGTGCCAGCGGTAGGGACTACCACACCGGGGAGCTGTTTTTT

D gene: NA
J gene: TRBJ2-1
V gene: TRBV28
clone size: NA
CDR3 protein: CASSGALANSYNEQFF
CDR3 DNA: TGTGCCAGCAGTGGGGCCCTAGCGAACAGCTACAATGAGCAGTTCTTC

D gene: NA
J gene: TRBJ2-1
V gene: TRBV11-2
clone size: NA
CDR3 protein: CASSYRGSSYNEQFF
CDR3 DNA: TGTGCCAGCAGCTACCGGGGGAGCTCCTACAATGAGCAGTTCTTC

D gene: TRBD1
J gene: TRBJ1-1
V gene: TRBV29-1
clone size: NA
CDR3 protein: CSVQGARTEAFF
CDR3 DNA: TGCAGCGTCCAGGGGGCAAGGACTGAAGCTTTCTTT

D gene: NA
J gene: TRBJ1-6
V gene: TRBV4-2
clone size: once
CDR3 protein: CASSQEGVVDLVSPLHF
CDR3 DNA: TGTGCCAGCAGCCAAGAAGGGGTCGTGGACCTGGTTTCACCCCTCCACTTT

D gene: NA
J gene: TRBJ1-1
V gene: TRBV5-1
clone size: NA
CDR3 protein: CASSLTPHWEEAFF
CDR3 DNA: TGCGCCAGCAGCTTGACACCCCATTGGGAGGAAGCTTTCTTT

D gene: TRBD1
J gene: TRBJ1-1
V gene: TRBV18
clone size: NA
CDR3 protein: CASSPQNIQGSAEAFF
CDR3 DNA: TGTGCCAGCTCACCACAAAATATACAGGGGAGCGCTGAAGCTTTCTTT

D gene: TRBD1
J gene: TRBJ1-1
V gene: TRBV7-2
clone size: once
CDR3 protein: CASSTPIKVPGGRTEAFF
CDR3 DNA: TGTGCCAGCAGCACCCCAATTAAAGTCCCAGGGGGCAGGACTGAAGCTTTCTTT

D gene: TRBD2
J gene: TRBJ2-7
V gene: TRBV7-2
clone size: NA
CDR3 protein: CASSTGLAGSEQYF
CDR3 DNA: TGTGCCAGCAGCACGGGACTAGCGGGGTCCGAGCAGTACTTC

D gene: NA
J gene: TRBJ1-1
V gene: TRBV27
clone size: NA
CDR3 protein: CASSFYRGLSNTEAFF
CDR3 DNA: TGTGCCAGCAGTTTTTATCGAGGACTGTCGAACACTGAAGCTTTCTTT

D gene: NA
J gene: TRBJ1-5
V gene: TRBV6-6
clone size: few
CDR3 protein: CAGCAGANQPQHF
CDR3 DNA: TGTGCCGGTTGTGCGGGGGCGAATCAGCCCCAGCATTTT